One sample yielded the 25 T cell receptor beta chains listed below, sequenced in a study of cytomegalovirus exposure and HLA in healthy donors (TCRdb year 2017). Receptor libraries were prepared by the immunoSEQ multiplex PCR assay. Held by TCRdb, this immuneACCESS table contains in-frame sequences only and omits some clones. Under half of the omission traces to an unresolved V gene where checked; the cause of the rest is unknown. The sample table holds over 150,000 clones, of which approximately 87% were seen once. 5% to 7% of the sample comes from the top ten. Sequences were obtained from PBMCs. The receptor set was obtained from a woman in her 30s in good health and CMV-seronegative.

The chain has TRBV7-9 and TRBJ1-4; 7 bases are a match to TRBD1. Trimming removed 5 bases from V and 7 bases from J; junction bases left unmatched: 13. Germline V gene sequence: CDR1 SEHNR, CDR2 FQNEAQ (reference sequence). The CDR3 is made up of 16 amino acids. The CDR3 region is CASSPGTESGREKLFF. The CDR3 DNA reads TGTGCCAGCAGCCCTGGGACAGAGAGTGGTCGTGAAAAACTGTTTTTT. The complete variable domain, with remaining parts taken from reference TRBV7-9 and TRBJ1-4, reads DTGVSQNPRHKITKRGQNVTFRCDPISEHNRLYWYRQTLGQGPEFLTYFQNEAQLEKSRLLSDRFSAERPKGSFSTLEIQRTEQGDSAMYLCASSPGTESGREKLFFGSGTQLSVL.

The chain has TRBV2 and TRBJ2-7; TRBD1 matches 9 bases. Trimming cost V 4 bases and J 1 base; bases outside gene matches: 11. The CDR3 spans 17 residues. Germline assignment: CDR1 SNHLY and CDR2 FYNNEI. In DNA, the CDR3 is TGTGCCAGCAGTGGAAGGTCGGCGGACAGGGGTTCCTACGAGCAGTACTTC. It encodes CASSGRSADRGSYEQYF.

The V and J genes are TRBV12-2 and TRBJ2-7; the table gives TRBD1 as D, unverified against the DNA. TRBV12-2 is tagged as a pseudogene. This CDR3 spans 20 amino acids. DNA of the CDR3: TGTGCAAGTCGCTTAGCGCCCGGACACACAGAGACAAAAGGGGATTACGAGCAGTACTTC. This encodes CASRLAPGHTETKGDYEQYF.

The V gene is TRBV4-2, the J gene TRBJ2-1, with 9 bases fitting TRBD2. V gave up 5 bases and J gave up 8 bases; unmatched junction bases: 13. Germline V CDR1 and CDR2: LGHNA, YNFKEQ. The CDR3 loop spans 16 amino acids. The CDR3 DNA sequence: TGTGCCAGCAGCGAGCCTTATAGCGGGGGAGGGGATGAGCAGTTCTTC. Translated, it gives CASSEPYSGGGDEQFF.

This rearrangement joins TRBV6-5 to TRBJ1-2, with D perhaps TRBD1 (5 bases). Germline CDR1 is MNHEY and CDR2 is SVGAGI. The CDR3 has 13 amino acids. The V end was cut by 6 bases, the J end by 6 bases, with 14 bases between. CDR3 DNA sequence: TGTGCCAGCAGCCCCCGGGACCAGAATGGCTACACCTTC. Amino acid sequence: CASSPRDQNGYTF.

The rearrangement links TRBV25-1 to TRBJ2-2; the match to TRBD1 covers 8 bases. The CDR3 consists of 17 residues. Germline V gene sequence: CDR1 MGHDK, CDR2 SYGVNS. Unmatched junction bases numbered 8, after V lost 1 base and J lost 4 bases. The DNA for the CDR3 is TGTGCCAGCAGTGAATCCCGCCGGGACAGGCCCACCGGGGAGCTGTTTTTT. It codes for CASSESRRDRPTGELFF.

As DNA, the CDR3 is TGTGCCAGCAGTGCCGGGACTAGCGGACTAATATTCTACGAGCAGTACTTC. Translation: CASSAGTSGLIFYEQYF. This chain uses TRBV27 with TRBJ2-7; 11 bases are a match to TRBD2. This CDR3 has 17 amino acids. V lost 5 bases and J lost 3; bases outside the gene matches: 12. CDR1 is MNHEY, CDR2 SMNVEV, per germline (reference sequence).

The chain joins TRBV2 to TRBJ1-2; 7 nucleotides line up with TRBD1. The germline gives CDR1 SNHLY, CDR2 FYNNEI. V was pared by 6 bases and J by 4 bases, with 11 bases of the junction left unmatched. The CDR3 is 15 residues long. CDR3 nucleotides: TGTGCCAGCAGGGGACCTGGACAGGCCAGCTATGGCTACACCTTC. This codes for CASRGPGQASYGYTF.

The gene calls are TRBV7-9 and TRBJ1-2; 7 bases agree with TRBD1. Germline assignment: CDR1 SEHNR and CDR2 FQNEAQ (reference sequence). Trimming took 1 base from V and 5 from J; bases not matched to a gene: 1. The CDR3 totals 13 residues. The CDR3: CASSLGGQYGYTF. The CDR3 DNA is TGTGCCAGCAGCTTAGGGGGACAGTATGGCTACACCTTC.

The V gene is TRBV4-3, the J gene TRBJ1-2, with 7 bases lining up with TRBD1. V gave up 0 bases and J gave up 0 bases; unmatched junction bases: 4. Germline CDR1 and CDR2: LGHNA and YSLEER. This CDR3 spans 16 amino acids. As DNA, the CDR3 is TGCGCCAGCAGCCAAGAGGGACAGATGGCTAACTATGGCTACACCTTC. Its protein is CASSQEGQMANYGYTF.

V usage is TRBV5-4 and J usage is TRBJ2-7; 7 bases align to TRBD2. Germline V gives CDR1 SGHNT, CDR2 YYREEE (reference sequence). This CDR3 is 13 amino acids long. The V and J ends lost 3 bases and 3 bases, in that order; junction bases with no gene match: 3. The CDR3 loop is CASSWGRDYEQYF. The DNA for the CDR3 is TGTGCCAGCAGCTGGGGGAGGGACTACGAGCAGTACTTC. The whole variable domain, remainder taken from reference TRBV5-4 and TRBJ2-7, is ETGVTQSPTHLIKTRGQQVTLRCSSQSGHNTVSWYQQALGQGPQFIFQYYREEENGRGNFPPRFSGLQFPNYSSELNVNALELDDSALYLCASSWGRDYEQYFGPGTRLTVT.

This chain joins TRBV4-2 and TRBJ2-7; D possibly matches TRBD1 or TRBD2 (5 bases each). This CDR3 has 12 residues. V lost 1 base and J lost 7, with 8 bases in between. Germline loops: CDR1 LGHNA, CDR2 YNFKEQ. The CDR3: CASSQVGGEQYF. CDR3 in DNA: TGTGCCAGCAGCCAAGTTGGGGGAGAGCAGTACTTC.

This clone occurred many times. CDR3 loop: CASSQERGGQETQYF. The CDR3 DNA reads as TGTGCCAGCAGCCAAGAGCGGGGGGGCCAAGAGACCCAGTACTTC. V and J are TRBV4-2 and TRBJ2-5; 9 bases are shared with TRBD2. V lost 0 bases and J lost 1; bases outside the gene matches: 0. In germline, CDR1 is LGHNA, CDR2 YNFKEQ. This CDR3 contains 15 residues.

The rearrangement joins TRBV15 to TRBJ2-4, with D perhaps TRBD1 (6 bases). The CDR3 is 14 residues long. Germline V CDR1 and CDR2: LNHNV, YYDKDF (reference sequence). The V gene lost 0 bases and the J gene lost 6 bases, with 9 bases spanning the gap. For the CDR3, the DNA is TGTGCCACCAGCAGAGAAGGGACATCAAACATTCAGTACTTC. This sequence encodes CATSREGTSNIQYF.

The chain combines TRBV7-9 with TRBJ2-5; D might be TRBD1 (6 bases). The CDR3 runs to 15 residues. The germline V gene encodes CDR1 SEHNR and CDR2 FQNEAQ (reference sequence). The V end was cut by 5 bases, the J end by 2 bases, with 15 bases between. CDR3 nucleotide sequence: TGTGCCAGCAGCGATACCGGGACACCTCAAGAGACCCAGTACTTC. Translating gives CASSDTGTPQETQYF.

This clone was seen only a few times. The chain has TRBV5-1 and TRBJ1-5; a possible D gene is TRBD1 (6 bases). Germline-derived CDR1 and CDR2 are SGHRS and YFSETQ. Trimming removed 0 bases at V and 7 bases at J, with 11 bases between. This CDR3 comprises 14 residues. The CDR3 reads CASSLGTGGQPQHF. The CDR3 nucleotides read TGCGCCAGCAGCTTGGGTACGGGGGGCCAGCCCCAGCATTTT.

The V gene is TRBV27, the J gene TRBJ1-1; tentatively, D is TRBD1 (5 bases). Germline-derived CDR1 and CDR2 are MNHEY and SMNVEV (reference sequence). Trimming removed 5 bases at V and 4 bases at J, with 11 bases between. The CDR3 is 13 amino acids. CDR3 sequence reads: CASSGGGATEAFF. CDR3 nucleotides: TGTGCCAGCAGTGGGGGTGGGGCCACTGAAGCTTTCTTT.

The chain couples TRBV9 to TRBJ2-1; TRBD2 agrees at 13 bases. Germline V lookup: CDR1 SGDLS, CDR2 YYNGEE. This CDR3 region has 16 residues. Losses at the gene ends were 3 bases for V and 6 bases for J; bases not matched to a gene: 6. CDR3 DNA: TGTGCCAGCAGCGAACAAGGACTAGCGGGGGTCAATGAGCAGTTCTTC. As protein: CASSEQGLAGVNEQFF.

The rearrangement uses TRBV27 and TRBJ2-3; 13 bases are shared with TRBD2. V lost 4 bases to trimming and J lost 0 bases; unmatched junction nucleotides: 7. The CDR3 has 18 amino acids. Germline V lookup: CDR1 MNHEY, CDR2 SMNVEV (reference sequence). As DNA, the CDR3 is TGTGCCAGCAGTTCCACCGGGACTAGCGGGGAAAGCACAGATACGCAGTATTTT. Translation gives CASSSTGTSGESTDTQYF.

This clone was counted a single time. V and J are TRBV18 and TRBJ2-2, with D maybe TRBD1 (6 bases). V dropped 0 bases and J dropped 3 bases, with 8 bases sitting between them. CDR3 length: 15 residues. CDR1 is KGHSH, CDR2 LQKENI, per germline. The CDR3 reads CASSPPNRDTGELFF. The CDR3 nucleotides read TGTGCCAGCTCACCACCGAACAGGGACACCGGGGAGCTGTTTTTT.

The table lists this clone with a few counts. This chain joins TRBV2 and TRBJ2-7, with 8 nucleotides matching TRBD2. V gave up 8 bases and J gave up 7 bases; unmatched junction bases: 13. The CDR3 has 14 amino acids. The V gene's germline CDR1 is SNHLY and CDR2 FYNNEI. CDR3 amino acids: CASGLAGGPLEQYF. CDR3 nucleotides: TGTGCCAGCGGATTGGCGGGAGGACCTTTGGAGCAGTACTTC.

The sample holds many counts of this clone. The chain carries TRBV30 and TRBJ2-2; 10 nucleotides line up with TRBD2. The CDR3 loop spans 14 amino acids. The germline CDR1 and CDR2 sequences are GTSNPN and SVGIG (reference sequence). V shed 3 bases, J shed 3 bases, and the junction held 1 base outside the gene matches. DNA for the CDR3: TGTGCCTGGAGAGGACTAGCGGACACCGGGGAGCTGTTTTTT. It encodes CAWRGLADTGELFF.

The table lists this clone with a few counts. The chain employs TRBV5-1 and TRBJ1-2, with 7 bases that match TRBD1. V shed 7 bases, J shed 4 bases, and the junction held 4 bases outside the gene matches. The CDR3 is 12 amino acids. Germline V gene sequence: CDR1 SGHRS, CDR2 YFSETQ. CDR3 sequence reads: CASSRDSYGYTF. The CDR3 nucleotides are TGCGCCAGCTCCCGGGACAGCTATGGCTACACCTTC.

CDR3 nucleotides: TGTGCCAGCAGCTTAACTTCCAAGTTAGGAACTGAAGCTTTCTTT. Protein product: CASSLTSKLGTEAFF. The V call is TRBV7-9, the J call TRBJ1-1; D is undetermined. From germline, CDR1 is SEHNR and CDR2 FQNEAQ (reference sequence). Deletions cut 2 bases from V and 5 bases from J, with 15 bases between. The CDR3 length is 15 residues.

This chain uses TRBV5-4 with TRBJ1-3, with TRBD1 as a possible D gene (6 bases). CDR1 and CDR2 (germline): SGHNT, YYREEE (reference sequence). This CDR3 has 15 amino acids. The V end was cut by 1 base, the J end by 1 base, with 9 bases between. The CDR3 DNA follows: TGTGCCAGCAGCTTGAGGGGGGGATCTGGAAACACCATATATTTT. Translation: CASSLRGGSGNTIYF.